One and the same sample provided the 30 T cell receptor beta chains below, sequenced in a study of beta chain features in type 1 diabetes. Findings and limits, study-wide: Type 1 diabetes patients showed a moderate but significant shortening of TCRB CDR3s in all four CD4+ subsets.

The whole isolated RNA underwent reverse transcription, so sequencing captured expressed TCRB transcripts. Using immunoSEQ multiplex PCR, the repertoire was profiled, and TCRdb retains in-frame clones only, with some absent. The sample has approximately 43,000 clones, approximately 60% seen once; the top ten hold 1.5% to 2%. These receptors have no identified antigens. The sample consisted of Tregs from blood. These receptors were taken from a man aged 25 to 40 with type 1 diabetes. Some clones in this sample may be carry-over from other donors' samples.

V and J are TRBV7-2 and TRBJ2-2; 7 bases are a match to TRBD1. The J segment lost 5 bases and the V segment lost 5 bases, leaving 8 bases of the junction unmatched. This CDR3 has 15 amino acids. Germline lookup yields CDR1 SGHTA and CDR2 FQGNSA. CDR3 nucleotide sequence: TGTGCCAGCAGCACTCGGACAGGAGGAACCGGGGAGCTGTTTTTT. Translating it yields CASSTRTGGTGELFF.

V is TRBV2 and J is TRBJ1-1; no definite D call. The length of the CDR3 is 14 residues. Germline V lookup: CDR1 SNHLY, CDR2 FYNNEI. V was shortened by 6 bases and J by 5 bases, with 16 bases between the two germline ends. Written as DNA, the CDR3 is TGTGCCAGCAGAAGAGACGGAGGAGGGACTGAAGCTTTCTTT. It yields the protein CASRRDGGGTEAFF.

By its share, this clone is medium-sized. The chain couples TRBV5-1 to TRBJ1-1, with D unclear. V was cut by 4 bases and J by 10 bases, with 14 bases left in between. Germline V lookup: CDR1 SGHRS, CDR2 YFSETQ. This CDR3 region has 12 residues. CDR3 region: CASSGSSSGAFF. DNA of the CDR3: TGCGCCAGCAGCGGATCTTCAAGCGGAGCTTTCTTT.

The J gene is TRBJ2-5, the V gene TRBV5-1; 9 nucleotides align to TRBD1. J gave up 2 bases and V 1 base, and 6 bases lay outside the gene matches. The germline gives CDR1 SGHRS, CDR2 YFSETQ. The CDR3 length is 16 residues. CDR3 loop: CASSLRGTGKQETQYF. CDR3 sequence (DNA): TGCGCCAGCAGCTTGCGGGGGACAGGGAAACAAGAGACCCAGTACTTC.

The table lists this clone with a few counts. The chain employs TRBV29-1 and TRBJ1-1; no definite D call. The V and J ends lost 4 bases and 1 base respectively, with 7 bases between them. Germline V lookup: CDR1 SQVTM, CDR2 ANQGSEA. The CDR3 covers 12 residues. CDR3 nucleotides: TGCAGCGTTGTATACAGGAACACTGAAGCTTTCTTT. Encoded protein: CSVVYRNTEAFF.

The chain carries TRBV19 and TRBJ1-5; maybe TRBD1 (5 bases). V dropped 7 bases and J dropped 11 bases, with 15 bases sitting between them. CDR3 size: 12 residues. The germline gives CDR1 LNHDA, CDR2 SQIVND (reference sequence). CDR3 residues: CASKDRGEAQHF. CDR3 in DNA: TGTGCCAGTAAGGACCGAGGGGAGGCCCAGCATTTT.

The chain is built from TRBV19 and TRBJ2-2; maybe TRBD1 (6 bases). The germline CDR1 and CDR2 sequences are LNHDA and SQIVND (reference sequence). Trimming cost V 6 bases and J 4 bases, with 12 bases left between them. CDR3 length: 14 residues. The CDR3 region is CASRGAWRTGELFF. The CDR3 DNA sequence: TGTGCCAGTAGGGGGGCTTGGCGCACCGGGGAGCTGTTTTTT.

V and J are TRBV11-1 and TRBJ1-6, with a weak D call TRBD1 (5 bases). CDR1 and CDR2 (germline): SGHAT, FQDESV (reference sequence). There are 14 residues in the CDR3. Trimming cost V 5 bases and J 7 bases, with 12 bases left between them. The CDR3 region has the DNA TGTGCCAGCAGCCCCCGACAGTCCAATTCACCCCTCCACTTT. This encodes CASSPRQSNSPLHF.

This sequence joins TRBV5-4 and TRBJ2-3, with 7 bases lining up with TRBD2. Per germline, CDR1 SGHNT and CDR2 YYREEE (reference sequence). The ends lost 6 bases at V and 2 bases at J; junction bases unmatched: 9. This CDR3 spans 15 amino acids. CDR3: CASKNLAEHTDTQYF. The CDR3 DNA reads TGTGCCAGCAAAAATCTAGCGGAGCACACAGATACGCAGTATTTT. The whole variable domain, remainder taken from reference TRBV5-4 and TRBJ2-3, is ETGVTQSPTHLIKTRGQQVTLRCSSQSGHNTVSWYQQALGQGPQFIFQYYREEENGRGNFPPRFSGLQFPNYSSELNVNALELDDSALYLCASKNLAEHTDTQYFGPGTRLTVL.

The V gene is TRBV9, the J gene TRBJ1-6; D call uncertain. This CDR3 is built from 14 residues. Germline CDR1 SGDLS, CDR2 YYNGEE. V lost 3 bases, J lost 7 bases, and 11 bases lay in between. CDR3 residues: CASSGLGENSPLHF. In DNA, the CDR3 is TGTGCCAGCAGCGGCTTAGGAGAAAATTCACCCCTCCACTTT.

The CDR3 spells CASSSPGWDREQYF. The CDR3 coding sequence is TGTGCCAGCAGTTCCCCCGGGTGGGATCGGGAGCAGTACTTC. This rearrangement joins TRBV28 to TRBJ2-5, with D perhaps TRBD2 (6 bases). Germline CDR1 and CDR2: MDHEN and SYDVKM. Trimming cost V 4 bases and J 11 bases, with 20 bases left between them. CDR3 size: 14 residues.

The chain joins TRBV2 to TRBJ2-3; D is undetermined. Germline V gene lookup returns CDR1 SNHLY and CDR2 FYNNEI. The CDR3 extends over 11 amino acids. V lost 5 bases and J lost 3, with 3 bases in between. CDR3 protein: CASSSTDTQYF. The CDR3 region has the DNA TGTGCCAGCAGTTCAACAGATACGCAGTATTTT. Together with reference TRBV2 and TRBJ2-3, the CDR3 gives the full variable domain: EPEVTQTPSHQVTQMGQEVILRCVPISNHLYFYWYRQILGQKVEFLVSFYNNEISEKSEIFDDQFSVERPDGSNFTLKIRSTKLEDSAMYFCASSSTDTQYFGPGTRLTVL.

The sample holds one count of this clone. J is TRBJ2-7 and V is TRBV27; the D is unclear. Germline loops: CDR1 MNHEY, CDR2 SMNVEV (reference sequence). The V gene lost 6 bases and the J gene lost 3 bases, with 18 bases spanning the gap. The CDR3 contains 15 residues. For the CDR3, the DNA is TGTGCCAGCAGAAAAGACATCAACCCCATCTACGAGCAGTACTTC. Translated: CASRKDINPIYEQYF.

The chain links TRBV2 to TRBJ1-2; no clear D gene. Trimming stripped 2 bases from V and 4 bases from J, with 8 bases between. The length of the CDR3 is 13 residues. Germline V gene lookup returns CDR1 SNHLY and CDR2 FYNNEI. The CDR3 DNA reads TGTGCCAGCAGTGAATCGGGTATCTATGGCTACACCTTC. Its translation is CASSESGIYGYTF.

The chain joins TRBV29-1 to TRBJ2-1, with D possibly matching TRBD1 (5 bases). The CDR3 loop spans 13 amino acids. Germline CDR1 reads SQVTM; CDR2 reads ANQGSEA. V lost 3 bases, J lost 9 bases, and 15 bases lay in between. The CDR3 coding sequence is TGCAGCGTTGACAGGGCCCCCCGTCCTGAGCAGTTCTTC. Its protein is CSVDRAPRPEQFF.

V gene TRBV5-5 combines with J gene TRBJ2-7; D call uncertain. There are 14 residues in the CDR3. The germline V and J ends were trimmed by 3 bases and 0 bases, with 10 bases remaining between them. Germline V gene sequence: CDR1 SGHKS, CDR2 YYEKEE (reference sequence). CDR3: CASSWRLSSYEQYF. CDR3 bases: TGTGCCAGCAGCTGGCGGTTAAGCTCCTACGAGCAGTACTTC.

This clone was picked up a small number of times. This chain connects TRBV11-1 to TRBJ2-1, with D maybe TRBD2 (5 bases). Germline CDR1 SGHAT, CDR2 FQDESV (reference sequence). The germline V and J ends were trimmed by 1 base and 8 bases, with 12 bases remaining between them. This CDR3 has 14 residues. The CDR3 coding sequence is TGTGCCAGCAGCTTAGGTTTGGTGAGGGATGAGCAGTTCTTC. Translating it yields CASSLGLVRDEQFF.

The chain uses TRBV7-2 and TRBJ2-5; D not resolved. In germline, CDR1 is SGHTA, CDR2 FQGNSA. This CDR3 has 12 residues. Trimming removed 8 bases at V and 5 bases at J, with 12 bases between. CDR3 coding DNA: TGTGCCAGCTCGGAGCATAGGGAGACCCAGTACTTC. It specifies CASSEHRETQYF.

This chain uses TRBV5-1 with TRBJ2-5; 15 bases line up with TRBD2. This CDR3 region has 17 residues. Germline loops: CDR1 SGHRS, CDR2 YFSETQ. Unmatched junction bases numbered 8, after V lost 3 bases and J lost 5 bases. The chain's CDR3 is CASSSTGTSGGLETQYF. CDR3 sequence (DNA): TGCGCCAGCAGCTCCACCGGGACTAGCGGGGGGCTCGAGACCCAGTACTTC.

This clone was seen only a few times. This chain uses TRBV11-2 with TRBJ2-1; 9 bases match TRBD2. Trimming at V came to 9 bases and at J to 3 bases, leaving 3 bases not matched to a gene. Germline V CDR1 and CDR2: SGHAT, FQNNGV. The CDR3 has 13 residues. The CDR3 DNA sequence: TGTGCCAGTACTAGCGGGTACTACAATGAGCAGTTCTTC. Its protein product is CASTSGYYNEQFF.

This clone came up a few times. This chain uses TRBV5-5 with TRBJ1-1; D uncertain. Trimming took 4 bases from V and 9 from J, leaving 10 bases between them. The CDR3 runs to 11 residues. Looked up from germline, CDR1 is SGHKS and CDR2 is YYEKEE (reference sequence). The DNA of the CDR3 is TGTGCCAGCAGCCCGGGGAACAAAGCTTTCTTT. Its protein is CASSPGNKAFF.

This clone was observed a few times. CDR3: CASSLRAIQVYNEQFF. Written as DNA, the CDR3 is TGTGCCAGCAGCCTCAGAGCTATACAGGTCTACAATGAGCAGTTCTTC. The V call is TRBV7-2, the J call TRBJ2-1; D may be TRBD1 (5 bases). CDR1 and CDR2 from the germline V gene are SGHTA and FQGNSA. V gave up 5 bases and J gave up 3 bases, with 17 bases separating them. The CDR3 sequence is 16 residues long.

This chain connects TRBV11-2 to TRBJ1-2; perhaps TRBD1 as D (5 bases). The CDR3 sequence is 15 residues long. Trimming shortened V by 1 base and J by 6 bases, and 15 bases separated the two germline ends. CDR1 is SGHAT, CDR2 FQNNGV, per germline. The CDR3 spells CASSLVQVHRHGYTF. The CDR3, as DNA: TGTGCCAGCAGCTTAGTACAGGTCCACCGCCATGGCTACACCTTC.

The chain has TRBV5-6 and TRBJ2-3; D perhaps matches TRBD2 (5 bases). CDR1 SGHDT and CDR2 YYEEEE come from the germline V gene. V lost 1 base, J lost 6 bases, and 6 bases lay in between. This CDR3 spans 12 amino acids. The CDR3: CASSLKRDTQYF. The CDR3 DNA reads as TGTGCCAGCAGCTTGAAGCGGGATACGCAGTATTTT.

The V gene is TRBV18, the J gene TRBJ1-2, with 8 positions matching TRBD1. From germline, CDR1 is KGHSH and CDR2 LQKENI. The CDR3 extends over 18 amino acids. Trimming at V came to 4 bases and at J to 1 base, leaving 14 bases not matched to a gene. The CDR3 bases are TGTGCCAGCTCACGGGGACAGGTACCAAGAGGGGATAACTATGGCTACACCTTC. Its protein is CASSRGQVPRGDNYGYTF.

This chain links TRBV20-1 with TRBJ2-4, with 8 nucleotides matching TRBD1. V trimming: 3 bases; J trimming: 13 bases; junction bases outside the gene matches: 5. The CDR3 covers 11 residues. The germline V gene has CDR1 DFQATT and CDR2 SNEGSKA (reference sequence). DNA for the CDR3: TGCAGTGCTAGTAGATGGACAGGGCAGTACTTC. It codes for CSASRWTGQYF.

V gene TRBV28 combines with J gene TRBJ2-7; D is possibly TRBD1 (5 bases). Germline V gene data show CDR1 as MDHEN and CDR2 as SYDVKM. CDR3 length: 12 amino acids. Trimming took 7 bases from V and 1 from J, leaving 8 bases between them. CDR3 protein: CASTSGSYEQYF. The CDR3 DNA reads as TGTGCCAGCACCTCAGGGTCCTACGAGCAGTACTTC.

Note on this clone: Other DNA sequences in this sample translate to the same CDR3. CDR3 sequence reads: CASSPRLAGGETQYF. CDR3 DNA sequence: TGTGCCAGCAGCCCCCGACTAGCCGGGGGGGAGACCCAGTACTTC. The V and J genes are TRBV7-2 and TRBJ2-5; 7 bases map to TRBD2. V shed 5 bases, J shed 5 bases, and the junction held 11 bases outside the gene matches. The CDR3 is 15 amino acids. CDR1 SGHTA and CDR2 FQGNSA come from the germline V gene.

This clone was found once. CDR3 amino acids: CASSRDRSDQFF. CDR3 nucleotide sequence: TGTGCCAGCAGCCGAGACAGGTCGGACCAGTTCTTC. The rearrangement links TRBV6-5 to TRBJ2-1; a possible D gene is TRBD1 (6 bases). The V end lost 6 bases, the J end lost 13 bases, and 16 bases lay between the germline ends. The CDR3 is made up of 12 amino acids. From germline, CDR1 is MNHEY and CDR2 SVGAGI.

The rearrangement joins TRBV20-1 to TRBJ2-3, with D possibly matching TRBD1 (5 bases). Germline-derived CDR1 and CDR2 are DFQATT and SNEGSKA (reference sequence). The CDR3 loop spans 11 amino acids. The V end lost 1 base, the J end lost 11 bases, and 10 bases lay between the germline ends. CDR3 nucleotides: TGCAGTGCTAGAGGCTGGCAGGGGCAGTATTTT. This sequence encodes CSARGWQGQYF.